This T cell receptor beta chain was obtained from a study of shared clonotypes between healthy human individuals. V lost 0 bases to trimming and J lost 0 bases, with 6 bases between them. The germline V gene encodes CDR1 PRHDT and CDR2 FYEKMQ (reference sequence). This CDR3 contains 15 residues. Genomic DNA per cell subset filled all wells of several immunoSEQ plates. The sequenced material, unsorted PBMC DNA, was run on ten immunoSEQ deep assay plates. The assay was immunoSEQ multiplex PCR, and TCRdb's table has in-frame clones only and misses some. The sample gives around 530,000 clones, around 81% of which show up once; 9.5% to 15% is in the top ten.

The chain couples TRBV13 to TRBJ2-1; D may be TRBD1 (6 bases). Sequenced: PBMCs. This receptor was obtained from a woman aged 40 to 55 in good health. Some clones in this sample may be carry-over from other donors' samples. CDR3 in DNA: TGTGCCAGCAGCTTAGGGGACAGCTCCTACAATGAGCAGTTCTTC. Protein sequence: CASSLGDSSYNEQFF.